The 3 T cell receptor beta chains given below trace back to one sample, sequenced in a study of blood T cell repertoires in COVID-19. Only in-frame clones appear in the TCRdb table, and some are missing; sequencing was by immunoSEQ multiplex PCR. The sample records some 200,000 clones, approximately 82% being singletons. The specimen was peripheral blood. These receptors were collected from a human donor with acute or convalescent COVID-19. The donor label of this sample is uncertain.

The chain has TRBV7-2 and TRBJ1-1; D is ambiguous. Germline CDR1 and CDR2: SGHTA and FQGNSA. V dropped 3 bases and J dropped 5 bases, with 10 bases sitting between them. The CDR3 is 13 amino acids. This CDR3 is CASSLSTVTEAFF. The CDR3 DNA reads as TGTGCCAGCAGCTTGTCTACTGTGACTGAAGCTTTCTTT.

This clone appeared a few times. This chain connects TRBV5-1 to TRBJ2-7, with 9 nucleotides matching TRBD1. V dropped 4 bases and J dropped 4; count of bases not matched to a gene: 6. Germline V CDR1 and CDR2: SGHRS, YFSETQ. The CDR3 is made up of 14 amino acids. The CDR3 here is CASSRGTGPYEQYF. In nucleotides, the CDR3 is TGCGCCAGCAGCCGCGGGACAGGGCCTTACGAGCAGTACTTC.

This CDR3 is CASSPRQTSYNEQFF. CDR3 DNA: TGTGCCAGCTCACCGCGACAGACCTCCTACAATGAGCAGTTCTTC. The V and J genes are TRBV18 and TRBJ2-1; TRBD1 is a possible D gene (5 bases). The CDR3 consists of 15 residues. Per the germline V gene, CDR1 is KGHSH and CDR2 is LQKENI. Trimming pared 3 bases from V and 0 bases from J, leaving 9 bases between.